These 27 T cell receptor beta chains originate from one sample sequenced in a study of memory CD4+ T cells and cytomegalovirus serostatus. Data came from immunoSEQ multiplex PCR; TCRdb stores just in-frame clones and leaves some out. In the table there are about 50,000 clones, about 73% of which are singletons. Single viable CD3+CD4+CD8-CD45RO+ cells were sorted as the memory CD4+ T cells. Sequences were obtained from memory CD4+ T cells from blood. The receptors here all came from an adult in good health and CMV-seronegative.

The chain joins TRBV28 to TRBJ2-7; 11 positions agree with TRBD1. Germline V gives CDR1 MDHEN, CDR2 SYDVKM. This CDR3 has 15 residues. With 4 bases clipped from V and 3 bases from J, the junction kept 5 bases outside the gene matches. In DNA form, the CDR3 reads TGTGCCAGCAGTTCCCCGGGACAGGGGGACTACGAGCAGTACTTC. Its translation: CASSSPGQGDYEQYF.

The V call is TRBV5-1, the J call TRBJ2-3; D perhaps matches TRBD2 (6 bases). The CDR3 sequence is 15 residues long. Germline V gene sequence: CDR1 SGHRS, CDR2 YFSETQ. V lost 6 bases to trimming and J lost 0 bases, with 14 bases between them. The CDR3 nucleotides read TGCGCCAGCAAACTAGGCGGGAAGAGCACAGATACGCAGTATTTT. Its protein is CASKLGGKSTDTQYF.

This clone has a handful of counts. The V and J genes are TRBV6-7 and TRBJ2-4; D call uncertain. TRBV6-7 is flagged as an ORF with uncertain function. V gave up 6 bases and J gave up 9 bases, with 21 bases separating them. The CDR3 contains 15 residues. The CDR3 DNA reads as TGTGCCAGCAGGTCGTCGGTAGAGGTATGGTGCATTCAGTACTTC. Translation: CASRSSVEVWCIQYF.

The chain combines TRBV19 with TRBJ1-4; no reliable D call. The germline CDR1 and CDR2 sequences are LNHDA and SQIVND (reference sequence). The CDR3 has 12 amino acids. V lost 5 bases and J lost 8, with 9 bases in between. This CDR3 is CASSRTREKLFF. The CDR3 DNA follows: TGTGCCAGTAGTCGGACTCGCGAAAAACTGTTTTTT.

The genes are TRBV10-3 and TRBJ2-7; 10 bases line up with TRBD1. The CDR3 is 15 residues long. Looked up from germline, CDR1 is ENHRY and CDR2 is SYGVKD. J lost 6 bases, V lost 3 bases, and 8 bases had no gene match. This CDR3 reads CAISDPLTGGLEQYF. CDR3 nucleotide sequence: TGTGCCATCAGTGACCCCCTGACAGGGGGCCTCGAGCAGTACTTC.

The gene calls are TRBV7-6 and TRBJ1-1; the D is unclear. Per the germline V gene, CDR1 is SGHVS and CDR2 is FNYEAQ. V lost 3 bases to trimming and J lost 4 bases, with 12 bases between them. The CDR3 totals 14 residues. The CDR3 loop is CASSFGQVGTEAFF. The CDR3 nucleotides are TGTGCCAGCAGCTTTGGTCAGGTCGGCACTGAAGCTTTCTTT.

This chain connects TRBV21-1 to TRBJ2-4; the D segment call TRBD1 is taken from the table without a DNA check. TRBV21-1 is listed as a pseudogene. CDR3 length: 16 residues. In DNA form, the CDR3 reads TGTGCCAGCAGCAATCGAGCAGGGGTAGCCAAAAACATTCAGTACTTC. Protein product: CASSNRAGVAKNIQYF.

The rearrangement links TRBV7-3 to TRBJ2-7; perhaps TRBD2 as D (6 bases). CDR1 SGHTA and CDR2 FQGTGA come from the germline V gene. This CDR3 is built from 13 residues. The V end lost 3 bases, the J end lost 6 bases, and 12 bases lay between the germline ends. This chain's CDR3 is CASSFSGMSEQYF. The CDR3 DNA sequence: TGTGCCAGCAGCTTTAGCGGAATGAGCGAGCAGTACTTC. Together with reference TRBV7-3 and TRBJ2-7, the CDR3 gives the full variable domain: GAGVSQTPSNKVTEKGKYVELRCDPISGHTALYWYRQSLGQGPEFLIYFQGTGAADDSGLPNDRFFAVRPEGSVSTLKIQRTERGDSAVYLCASSFSGMSEQYFGPGTRLTVT.

V is TRBV19 and J is TRBJ2-7; 10 bases map to TRBD2. Germline V gene data show CDR1 as LNHDA and CDR2 as SQIVND (reference sequence). V shed 8 bases, J shed 2 bases, and the junction held 6 bases outside the gene matches. The CDR3 contains 14 residues. CDR3 DNA: TGTGCCAGTGCCATAGCGGGAGGTCCCTACGAGCAGTACTTC. This gives the protein CASAIAGGPYEQYF. Combining the CDR3 with reference TRBV19 and TRBJ2-7 gives the whole variable domain DGGITQSPKYLFRKEGQNVTLSCEQNLNHDAMYWYRQDPGQGLRLIYYSQIVNDFQKGDIAEGYSVSREKKESFPLTVTSAQKNPTAFYLCASAIAGGPYEQYFGPGTRLTVT.

The chain has TRBV25-1 and TRBJ2-1, with 10 bases aligning to TRBD2. Germline-derived CDR1 and CDR2 are MGHDK and SYGVNS. The CDR3 covers 18 residues. V was clipped by 2 bases and J by 8 bases; unmatched bases: 15. In DNA form, the CDR3 reads TGTGCCAGCAGTGAACATTACGATCTAGCGGGGGTAACCCATGAGCAGTTCTTC. Its translation is CASSEHYDLAGVTHEQFF. The full variable domain, its missing parts supplied by reference TRBV25-1 and TRBJ2-1, is EADIYQTPRYLVIGTGKKITLECSQTMGHDKMYWYQQDPGMELHLIHYSYGVNSTEKGDLSSESTVSRIRTEHFPLTLESARPSHTSQYLCASSEHYDLAGVTHEQFFGPGTRLTVL.

This chain's CDR3 is CASSLPGTGGTEAFF. CDR3 in DNA: TGTGCCAGCAGTTTACCCGGGACTGGGGGCACTGAAGCTTTCTTT. The J gene is TRBJ1-1, the V gene TRBV28; maybe TRBD1 (5 bases). Per germline, CDR1 MDHEN and CDR2 SYDVKM. This CDR3 contains 15 residues. Trimming cost V 2 bases and J 4 bases, with 14 bases left between them.

The chain links TRBV4-1 to TRBJ2-7; TRBD1 aligns across 9 bases. V dropped 6 bases and J dropped 2; count of bases not matched to a gene: 11. CDR1 and CDR2 (germline): MGHRA, YSYEKL. The CDR3 sequence is 16 residues long. The CDR3 coding sequence is TGCGCCAGCAGTCCCCCCGGGACAGGGTTTCCCTACGAGCAGTACTTC. Amino acid sequence: CASSPPGTGFPYEQYF.

This chain uses TRBV15 with TRBJ2-6; D ambiguous. The CDR3 length is 13 residues. CDR1 is LNHNV and CDR2 is YYDKDF in the germline V gene (reference sequence). V lost 6 bases to trimming and J lost 0 bases, with 3 bases between them. CDR3 amino acids: CATRLSGANVLTF. CDR3 bases: TGTGCCACCAGACTCTCTGGGGCCAACGTCCTGACTTTC. Looking up the rest from reference TRBV15 and TRBJ2-6 gives the full variable domain: DAMVIQNPRYQVTQFGKPVTLSCSQTLNHNVMYWYQQKSSQAPKLLFHYYDKDFNNEADTPDNFQSRRPNTSFCFLDIRSPGLGDTAMYLCATRLSGANVLTFGAGSRLTVL.

The rearrangement uses TRBV9 and TRBJ1-1, with D tentatively TRBD1 (5 bases). V gave up 3 bases and J gave up 1 base, with 10 bases separating them. From germline, CDR1 is SGDLS and CDR2 YYNGEE. The CDR3 length is 14 residues. The chain's CDR3 is CASSAGETNTEAFF. The CDR3, as DNA: TGTGCCAGCAGCGCGGGGGAGACGAACACTGAAGCTTTCTTT.

J is TRBJ2-2 and V is TRBV7-9; possible D gene TRBD2, 5 bases. There are 15 residues in the CDR3. Trimming stripped 7 bases from V and 0 bases from J, with 12 bases between. Per germline, CDR1 SEHNR and CDR2 FQNEAQ (reference sequence). The CDR3 DNA reads TGTGCCAGCACCGCGGACTCGTCGAACACCGGGGAGCTGTTTTTT. It specifies CASTADSSNTGELFF.

The genes are TRBV28 and TRBJ2-4, with TRBD1 identical over 7 bases. Germline CDR1 MDHEN, CDR2 SYDVKM. The CDR3 loop spans 13 amino acids. V lost 7 bases and J lost 7; bases outside the gene matches: 7. The CDR3 protein is CASIDPDRNIQYF. The CDR3 nucleotides are TGTGCCAGCATCGACCCGGACAGGAACATTCAGTACTTC.

V usage is TRBV6-1 and J usage is TRBJ2-3; D gene uncertain. Germline V gene data show CDR1 as MNHNS and CDR2 as SASEGT. This CDR3 is 13 amino acids long. V shed 6 bases and J shed 0 bases, with 7 bases lying between them. The CDR3 sequence: CASSLDSTDTQYF. For the CDR3, the DNA is TGTGCCAGCAGCCTCGACAGCACAGATACGCAGTATTTT.

The chain uses TRBV6-1 and TRBJ2-7; no reliable D call. The germline V gene has CDR1 MNHNS and CDR2 SASEGT. V was shortened by 2 bases and J by 4 bases, with 6 bases between the two germline ends. The CDR3 consists of 12 residues. The CDR3 nucleotides are TGTGCCAGCAGTGAAAGGATTTACGAGCAGTACTTC. This translates into CASSERIYEQYF.

The rearrangement links TRBV5-4 to TRBJ2-1; possible D gene TRBD2, 5 bases. The ends were cut back, 3 bases at V and 2 bases at J, with 12 bases in the middle. The length of the CDR3 is 15 residues. CDR1 is SGHNT and CDR2 is YYREEE in the germline V gene (reference sequence). The CDR3 bases are TGTGCCAGCAGCTCGGGGTCTTGGCCCTACAATGAGCAGTTCTTC. It specifies CASSSGSWPYNEQFF.

This rearrangement joins TRBV14 to TRBJ1-2; 7 bases match TRBD1. The CDR3 covers 14 residues. In germline, CDR1 is SGHDN, CDR2 FVKESK. J gave up 3 bases and V 3 bases, and 4 bases lay outside the gene matches. Here the CDR3 DNA reads TGTGCCAGCAGCCATAGGGACAGCCACTATGGCTACACCTTC. Translating it yields CASSHRDSHYGYTF.

This clone has more than one count but fewer than ten. This chain uses TRBV6-5 with TRBJ1-5, with D uncertain. This CDR3 contains 14 residues. In germline, CDR1 is MNHEY, CDR2 SVGAGI. V lost 6 bases to trimming and J lost 7 bases, with 16 bases between them. The CDR3, as DNA: TGTGCCAGCAGCCGAACATCCCTCCAACAGCCCCAGCATTTT. Its protein product is CASSRTSLQQPQHF.

The chain joins TRBV28 to TRBJ1-1; 11 bases align to TRBD1. With 6 bases clipped from V and 4 bases from J, the junction kept 7 bases outside the gene matches. The length of the CDR3 is 15 residues. The germline V gene encodes CDR1 MDHEN and CDR2 SYDVKM. CDR3 sequence: CASRTGTGGVTEAFF. In nucleotides, the CDR3 is TGTGCCAGCAGAACCGGGACAGGGGGGGTCACTGAAGCTTTCTTT.

The rearrangement links TRBV27 to TRBJ2-3; 7 bases agree with TRBD1. Germline CDR1 is MNHEY and CDR2 is SMNVEV (reference sequence). The junction had 9 bases not matched to a gene; V was cut back by 4 bases and J by 5 bases. The CDR3 runs 15 residues. The CDR3 nucleotides are TGTGCCAGCAGTTCCCGACAGGGTTTGAAAGATACGCAGTATTTT. Its translation: CASSSRQGLKDTQYF.

The chain has TRBV28 and TRBJ2-5; D unresolved. The length of the CDR3 is 11 residues. Germline CDR1 is MDHEN and CDR2 is SYDVKM. Trimming cost V 5 bases and J 1 base, with 2 bases left between them. CDR3 in amino acids: CASSPQETQYF. CDR3 sequence (DNA): TGTGCCAGCAGTCCCCAAGAGACCCAGTACTTC.

The chain links TRBV6-1 to TRBJ2-2; no clear D. The CDR3 spans 15 residues. Germline CDR1 reads MNHNS; CDR2 reads SASEGT. V lost 4 bases, J lost 6 bases, and 15 bases lay in between. CDR3 DNA sequence: TGTGCCAGCAGTGTAGGTCCCCCTAGGGCCGGGGAGCTGTTTTTT. Translation: CASSVGPPRAGELFF.

This chain joins TRBV27 and TRBJ1-5; 9 bases match TRBD1. With 6 bases clipped from V and 2 bases from J, the junction kept 5 bases outside the gene matches. CDR1 is MNHEY and CDR2 is SMNVEV in the germline V gene (reference sequence). The CDR3 is made up of 15 amino acids. In DNA form, the CDR3 reads TGTGCCAGCAGGGGACAGGGCGAGGGCAATCAGCCCCAGCATTTT. Its translation is CASRGQGEGNQPQHF.

The chain recombines TRBV7-2 with TRBJ2-7, with 9 bases lining up with TRBD2. J gave up 0 bases and V 6 bases, and 6 bases lay outside the gene matches. CDR3 length equals 15 residues. From germline, CDR1 is SGHTA and CDR2 FQGNSA. The CDR3 here is CASRGGTSSSYEQYF. CDR3 in DNA: TGTGCCAGCAGAGGAGGGACTAGCAGCTCCTACGAGCAGTACTTC. Supplemented by reference TRBV7-2 and TRBJ2-7, the full variable domain reads GAGVSQSPSNKVTEKGKDVELRCDPISGHTALYWYRQSLGQGLEFLIYFQGNSAPDKSGLPSDRFSAERTGGSVSTLTIQRTQQEDSAVYLCASRGGTSSSYEQYFGPGTRLTVT.